This T cell receptor beta chain was sequenced during a study of T cell repertoires in cytomegalovirus infection. Looking at the study overall: CMV infection and matching HLA type were both indicated by public TCR beta signatures. Findings and caveats of the study: Carriers of CMV plus the relevant HLA were identified by cumulative public TCR beta family frequency. What dominated the ex vivo response were HLA-C-restricted CMV-specific TCR beta clonotypes.

From the reads, TCRdb called clonotypes with MiXCR, one entry per CDR3 protein. The table includes 250,000 or so distinct CDR3 sequences, about 18% detected once. This CDR3 has 13 amino acids. Germline V gene sequence: CDR1 DFQATT, CDR2 SNEGSKA (reference sequence). The V gene lost 6 bases and the J gene lost 5 bases, with 16 bases spanning the gap. This clonotype has only a few counts. Antigen unknown. This TCR was recovered from a human donor in good health (CMV status not recorded). Some clones in this sample may be carry-over from other donors' samples. Sequenced material: CD8+ T cells from PBMCs. The chain employs TRBV20-1 and TRBJ1-2; D might be TRBD1 (5 bases). The CDR3 DNA is TGCAGTGCCCTAGGACACGATGCGTATGGCTACACCTTC. Translating it yields CSALGHDAYGYTF.